This is a list of T cell receptor beta chains from one sample in a study of blood T cells in healthy people across ages. TCRdb reanalysed the 5' RACE reads using MiXCR and keeps one entry per CDR3 protein. The sample consists of a few hundred thousand distinct CDR3 sequences, roughly 29% of them appearing once. The material sequenced was blood. These receptors all come from a woman aged 70 to 79 in good health. Each CDR3 is given with its conserved first and last residue. A D gene is named only where the DNA matches it firmly. Expanded clones get a size class; other rows say once, few or many, or leave the size out.

d_gene,v_gene,j_gene,abundance,CDR3nt,CDR3aa
.,TRBV20-1,TRBJ2-7,.,TGCAGTGCCAAGCAGGGAGCAGCCTACGAGCAGTACTTC,CSAKQGAAYEQYF
.,TRBV20-1,TRBJ2-4,.,TGCAGTGCTAGAGAAGGACCCCAAAACATTCAGTACTTC,CSAREGPQNIQYF
.,TRBV5-1,TRBJ1-1,.,TGCGCCAGCAGCCTGCTGCAGAACACTGAAGCTTTCTTT,CASSLLQNTEAFF
.,TRBV10-2,TRBJ2-6,many,TGCGCCAGCGTTGGGGGCGCGTGGGAACCCTCTGGGGCCAACGTCCTGACTTTC,CASVGGAWEPSGANVLTF
TRBD2,TRBV2,TRBJ2-7,.,TGTGCCAGCAGGGAGCGGGGGGCGAGTGAGCAGTACTTC,CASRERGASEQYF
TRBD1,TRBV4-1,TRBJ2-5,many,TGCGCCAGCAGCCAAGGACAGGGTCGCGAGACCCAGTACTTC,CASSQGQGRETQYF
.,TRBV25-1,TRBJ2-1,few,TGTGCCAGCAGCCAGCGGTACAATGAGCAGTTCTTC,CASSQRYNEQFF
TRBD2,TRBV7-9,TRBJ2-1,.,TGTGCCAGCAGCTTTGGGACTAGCGGTTTATCCTCCTACAATGAGCAGTTCTTC,CASSFGTSGLSSYNEQFF
.,TRBV11-2,TRBJ2-3,.,TGTGCCAGCAGCACACGACTGGGGGAAGCAGATACGCAGTATTTT,CASSTRLGEADTQYF
.,TRBV29-1,TRBJ1-5,many,TGCAGCGTCGAGACGGGTTGGGATCAGCCCCAGCATTTT,CSVETGWDQPQHF
.,TRBV7-2,TRBJ2-1,few,TGTGCCAGCAGCTTAAGGACATCCTACAATGAGCAGTTCTTC,CASSLRTSYNEQFF
.,TRBV20-1,TRBJ1-2,few,TGCAGTGCTAGACAGAGCTATGGCTACACCTTC,CSARQSYGYTF
.,TRBV3-1,TRBJ2-7,.,TGTGCCAGCAGCCAAGATCCGAGCGTATACGAGCAGTACTTC,CASSQDPSVYEQYF
.,TRBV5-1,TRBJ2-5,.,TGCGCCAGCAACTATAGGGGATCCCAAGAGACCCAGTACTTC,CASNYRGSQETQYF
TRBD1,TRBV20-1,TRBJ1-6,.,TGCAGTGCTAGGACAGGGGGCTGGAATTCACCCCTCCACTTT,CSARTGGWNSPLHF
TRBD1,TRBV20-1,TRBJ1-4,few,TGCAGTGCTCTCGACAGGGGAGGTGAAAAACCGTTTTTT,CSALDRGGEKPFF